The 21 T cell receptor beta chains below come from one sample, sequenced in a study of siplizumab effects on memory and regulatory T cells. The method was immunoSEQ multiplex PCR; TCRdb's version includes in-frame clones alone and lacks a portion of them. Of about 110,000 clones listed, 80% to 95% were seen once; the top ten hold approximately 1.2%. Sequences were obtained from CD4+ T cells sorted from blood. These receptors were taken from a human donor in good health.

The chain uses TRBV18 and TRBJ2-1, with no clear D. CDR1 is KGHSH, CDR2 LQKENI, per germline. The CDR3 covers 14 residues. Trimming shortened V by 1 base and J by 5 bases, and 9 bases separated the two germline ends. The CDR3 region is CASSPQALNNEQFF. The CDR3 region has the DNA TGTGCCAGCTCACCACAGGCACTAAACAATGAGCAGTTCTTC.

CDR3 amino acids: CASSLGESTDTQYF. The CDR3 DNA follows: TGCGCCAGCAGCTTGGGAGAGAGCACAGATACGCAGTATTTT. The chain couples TRBV5-1 to TRBJ2-3; no definite D call. Trimming removed 0 bases at V and 0 bases at J, with 5 bases between. Germline CDR1 reads SGHRS; CDR2 reads YFSETQ. This CDR3 contains 14 residues.

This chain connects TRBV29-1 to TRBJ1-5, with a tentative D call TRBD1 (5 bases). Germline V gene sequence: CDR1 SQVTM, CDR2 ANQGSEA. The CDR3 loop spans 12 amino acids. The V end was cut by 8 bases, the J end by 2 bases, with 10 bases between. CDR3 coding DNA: TGCAGCTGGGGAGGGGGCAATCAGCCCCAGCATTTT. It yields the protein CSWGGGNQPQHF.

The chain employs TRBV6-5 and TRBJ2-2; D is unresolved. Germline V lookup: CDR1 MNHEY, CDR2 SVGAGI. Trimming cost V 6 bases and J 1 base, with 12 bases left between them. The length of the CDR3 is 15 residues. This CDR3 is CASSLRRRNTGELFF. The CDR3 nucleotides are TGTGCCAGCAGCCTCCGACGGAGGAACACCGGGGAGCTGTTTTTT.

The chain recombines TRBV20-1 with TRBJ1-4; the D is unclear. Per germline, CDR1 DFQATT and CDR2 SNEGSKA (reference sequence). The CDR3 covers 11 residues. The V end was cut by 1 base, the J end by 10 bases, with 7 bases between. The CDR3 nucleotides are TGCAGTGCTAGAGGGACCACAAAACTGTTTTTT. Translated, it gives CSARGTTKLFF.

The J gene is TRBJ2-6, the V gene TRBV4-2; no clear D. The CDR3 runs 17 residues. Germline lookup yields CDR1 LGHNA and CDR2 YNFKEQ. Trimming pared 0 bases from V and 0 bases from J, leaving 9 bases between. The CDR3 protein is CASSQEVSNSGANVLTF. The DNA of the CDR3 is TGTGCCAGCAGCCAAGAGGTCTCGAACTCTGGGGCCAACGTCCTGACTTTC.

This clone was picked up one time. CDR3 loop: CASSPGLAGRRETQYF. The CDR3 nucleotides read TGTGCCAGCAGCCCGGGACTAGCGGGGAGGCGGGAGACCCAGTACTTC. The chain is built from TRBV7-2 and TRBJ2-5; 13 bases map to TRBD2. The germline gives CDR1 SGHTA, CDR2 FQGNSA. Trimming took 5 bases from V and 5 from J; bases not matched to a gene: 8. This CDR3 has 16 residues.

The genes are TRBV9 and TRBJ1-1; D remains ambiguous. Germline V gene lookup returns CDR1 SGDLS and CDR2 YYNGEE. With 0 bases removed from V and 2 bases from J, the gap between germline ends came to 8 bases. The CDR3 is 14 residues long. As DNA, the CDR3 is TGTGCCAGCAGCGTAGGAGGATTTAACACTGAAGCTTTCTTT. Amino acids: CASSVGGFNTEAFF.

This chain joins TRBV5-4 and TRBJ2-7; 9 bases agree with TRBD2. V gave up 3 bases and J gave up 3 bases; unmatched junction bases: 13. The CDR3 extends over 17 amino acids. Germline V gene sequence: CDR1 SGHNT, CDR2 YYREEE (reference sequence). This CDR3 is CASSSAGGAGGLYEQYF. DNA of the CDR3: TGTGCCAGCAGCTCCGCGGGAGGAGCGGGGGGACTCTACGAGCAGTACTTC.

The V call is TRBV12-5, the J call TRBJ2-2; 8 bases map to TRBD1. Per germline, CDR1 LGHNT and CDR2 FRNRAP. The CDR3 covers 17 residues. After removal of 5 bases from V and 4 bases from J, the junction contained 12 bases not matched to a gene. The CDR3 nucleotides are TGTGCTAGTGGTGGAATAGACAGGGGAGCGGGCACCGGGGAGCTGTTTTTT. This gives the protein CASGGIDRGAGTGELFF. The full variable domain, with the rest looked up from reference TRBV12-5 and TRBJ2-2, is DARVTQTPRHKVTEMGQEVTMRCQPILGHNTVFWYRQTMMQGLELLAYFRNRAPLDDSGMPKDRFSAEMPDATLATLKIQPSEPRDSAVYFCASGGIDRGAGTGELFFGEGSRLTVL.

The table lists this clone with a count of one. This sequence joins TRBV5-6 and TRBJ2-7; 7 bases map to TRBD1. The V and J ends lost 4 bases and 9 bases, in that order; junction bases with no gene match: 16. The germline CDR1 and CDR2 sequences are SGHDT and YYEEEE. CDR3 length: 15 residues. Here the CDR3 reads CASSQPGQSRSGQYF. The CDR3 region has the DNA TGTGCCAGCAGCCAACCGGGACAGTCCCGTTCTGGGCAGTACTTC.

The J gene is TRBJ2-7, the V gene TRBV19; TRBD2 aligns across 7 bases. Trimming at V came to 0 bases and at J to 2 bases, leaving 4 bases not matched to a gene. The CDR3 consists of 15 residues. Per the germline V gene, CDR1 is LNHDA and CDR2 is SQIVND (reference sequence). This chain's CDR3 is CASSIESGITYEQYF. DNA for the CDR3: TGTGCCAGTAGTATAGAGAGCGGGATAACCTACGAGCAGTACTTC.

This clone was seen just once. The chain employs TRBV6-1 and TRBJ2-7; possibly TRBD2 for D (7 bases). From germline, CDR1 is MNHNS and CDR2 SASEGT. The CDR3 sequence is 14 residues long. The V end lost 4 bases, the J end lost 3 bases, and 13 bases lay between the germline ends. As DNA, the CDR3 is TGTGCCAGCAGTGTAGGGGGGGTTGGCTACGAGCAGTACTTC. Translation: CASSVGGVGYEQYF.

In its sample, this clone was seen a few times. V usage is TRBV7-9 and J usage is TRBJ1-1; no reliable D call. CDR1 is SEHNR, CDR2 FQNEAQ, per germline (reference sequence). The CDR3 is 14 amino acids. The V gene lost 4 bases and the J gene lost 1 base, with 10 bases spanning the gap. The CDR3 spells CASSSQAANTEAFF. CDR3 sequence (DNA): TGTGCCAGCAGCTCGCAGGCGGCGAACACTGAAGCTTTCTTT.

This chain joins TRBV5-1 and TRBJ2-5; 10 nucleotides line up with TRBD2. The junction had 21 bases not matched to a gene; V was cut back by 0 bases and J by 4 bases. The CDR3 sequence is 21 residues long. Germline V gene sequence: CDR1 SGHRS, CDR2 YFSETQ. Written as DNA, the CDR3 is TGCGCCAGCAGCTTGGCCATCCGGCTGGGTCTAGCGGGGGAAGAAAGAGAGACCCAGTACTTC. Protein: CASSLAIRLGLAGEERETQYF.

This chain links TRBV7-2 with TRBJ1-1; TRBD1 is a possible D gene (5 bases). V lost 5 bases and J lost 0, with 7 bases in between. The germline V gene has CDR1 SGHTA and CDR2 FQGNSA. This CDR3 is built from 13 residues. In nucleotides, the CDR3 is TGTGCCAGCAGCGGACACTTGAACACTGAAGCTTTCTTT. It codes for CASSGHLNTEAFF.

This CDR3 reads CSARAQVEQYF. CDR3 bases: TGCAGTGCTAGAGCTCAGGTCGAGCAGTACTTC. This chain links TRBV20-1 with TRBJ2-7; D remains ambiguous. The CDR3 is 11 residues long. CDR1 is DFQATT, CDR2 SNEGSKA, per germline (reference sequence). V gave up 1 base and J gave up 6 bases, with 7 bases separating them.

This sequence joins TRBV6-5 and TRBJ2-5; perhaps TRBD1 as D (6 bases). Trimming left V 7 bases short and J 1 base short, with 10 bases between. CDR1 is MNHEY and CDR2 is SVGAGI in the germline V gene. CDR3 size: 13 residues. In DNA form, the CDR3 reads TGTGCCAGCAATGGACAGCCCCAAGAGACCCAGTACTTC. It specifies CASNGQPQETQYF.

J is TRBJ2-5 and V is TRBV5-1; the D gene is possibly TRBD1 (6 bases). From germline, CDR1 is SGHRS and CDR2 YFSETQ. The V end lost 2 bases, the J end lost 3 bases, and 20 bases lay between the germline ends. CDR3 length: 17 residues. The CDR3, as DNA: TGCGCCAGCAGCTTCGGTTCTTCAGGGCAGGGGAAAGAGACCCAGTACTTC. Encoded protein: CASSFGSSGQGKETQYF.

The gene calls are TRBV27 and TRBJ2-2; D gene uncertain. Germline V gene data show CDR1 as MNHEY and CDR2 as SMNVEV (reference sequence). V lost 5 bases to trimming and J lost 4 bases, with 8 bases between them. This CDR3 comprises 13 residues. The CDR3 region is CASSPPITGELFF. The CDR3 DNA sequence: TGTGCCAGCAGTCCCCCCATCACCGGGGAGCTGTTTTTT.

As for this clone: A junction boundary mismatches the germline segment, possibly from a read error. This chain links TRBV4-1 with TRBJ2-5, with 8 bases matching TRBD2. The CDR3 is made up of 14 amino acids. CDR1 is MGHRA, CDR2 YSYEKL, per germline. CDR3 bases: TGCGCCACCAGCCGACAACTAGCGGAAGAGACCCAGTACTTC. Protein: CATSRQLAEETQYF.